The clone carrying this T cell receptor (beta chain) was recorded only once. Its antigen remains unidentified. This specimen belongs to a study of CD8 T cells in ankylosing spondylitis. Findings of the study overall: Within matched ankylosing spondylitis synovial fluid, disease-linked clones were reportedly significantly enriched. Roughly eight highly homologous variants formed a TCR beta motif that appeared characteristic of ankylosing spondylitis blood. Earlier work had already found some motif variants in reactive arthritis synovial fluid and blood.

Researchers built TCR beta libraries using quantitative 5'-RACE with molecular barcodes. Each CDR3 protein is one row after TCRdb ran MiXCR on the 5' RACE reads. This table holds under 250,000 distinct CDR3 sequences, over 30% found once. The TCR was taken from a male donor with ankylosing spondylitis or in good health (not recorded which). The sequenced material came from blood, either unsorted or a sorted T cell fraction (not recorded which).

CDR3 residues: CASSQTPGLAYEQYF. In nucleotides, the CDR3 is TGTGCCAGCAGCCAGACACCGGGACTAGCGTACGAGCAGTACTTC. The rearrangement uses TRBV4-2 and TRBJ2-7, with 10 bases aligning to TRBD2. With V trimmed by 3 bases and J by 4 bases, 6 bases remained unmatched. This CDR3 has 15 amino acids. Per germline, CDR1 LGHNA and CDR2 YNFKEQ.